The sequence of this TCR beta chain was determined in a study of long-term antiretroviral therapy in people with HIV. Findings and caveats of the study: The study lacked data on ART adherence, viral resistance or therapy changes. Comparison with controls showed narrower CDR3 length ranges in HIV repertoires.

Post-ART PBMC samples numbered at least two per donor, and pre-ART ones at least one. The assay, immunoSEQ v3.0, was run at survey level. Data came from immunoSEQ multiplex PCR; TCRdb stores just in-frame clones and leaves some out. The sample lists fewer than 30,000 clones, around three quarters occurring once. As regards this clone: Its antigen remains unknown.

The source material was unsorted PBMCs, sampled 2.1 years after starting antiretroviral therapy. The source is a man between 25 and 39 years old with HIV.

This chain's CDR3 is CASSLLGGGAQETQYF. The DNA for the CDR3 is TGTGCCAGCAGCTTATTAGGGGGCGGGGCCCAAGAGACCCAGTACTTC. This chain uses TRBV7-3 with TRBJ2-5; a weak D match, TRBD1 (7 bases). This CDR3 region has 16 residues. Germline V gives CDR1 SGHTA, CDR2 FQGTGA. Trimming took 2 bases from V and 1 from J, leaving 14 bases between them.